The 22 T cell receptor beta chains in this list originate from one sample, sequenced in a study of T cell responses to AZD1222 COVID-19 vaccine. Libraries were prepared by immunoSEQ multiplex PCR; TCRdb keeps only in-frame clonotypes and omits some of them. The table includes around 99,000 clones, about 85% detected once. The source was peripheral blood, collected 28 days after the second AZD1222 dose. These receptors came from an adult who received the AZD1222 COVID-19 vaccine.

The rearrangement links TRBV11-3 to TRBJ2-3; 10 positions agree with TRBD2. The CDR3 is 15 amino acids. The germline CDR1 and CDR2 sequences are SGHNT and YENEEA. The V gene end was trimmed by 4 bases and the J gene end by 4 bases; junction bases not matched to a gene: 5. CDR3 sequence: CASSSKRGGADTQYF. The CDR3 DNA reads as TGTGCCAGCAGCTCTAAGCGGGGGGGCGCAGATACGCAGTATTTT.

V is TRBV6-5 and J is TRBJ1-4; D might be TRBD1 (6 bases). Germline CDR1 MNHEY, CDR2 SVGAGI. V lost 7 bases, J lost 2 bases, and 11 bases lay in between. This CDR3 comprises 14 residues. The CDR3 loop is CASKGGDTNEKLFF. The DNA of the CDR3 is TGTGCCAGCAAAGGGGGGGACACTAATGAAAAACTGTTTTTT.

The V call is TRBV27, the J call TRBJ1-6; TRBD1 might be the D (5 bases). The germline gives CDR1 MNHEY, CDR2 SMNVEV (reference sequence). V was cut by 6 bases and J by 13 bases, with 13 bases left in between. The CDR3 is 12 residues long. Here the CDR3 reads CASSFGGKPLHF. CDR3 DNA sequence: TGTGCCAGCAGCTTTGGGGGGAAGCCCCTCCACTTT.

The V gene is TRBV5-1, the J gene TRBJ1-1, with D possibly TRBD1 on 5 matching bases. V gave up 0 bases and J gave up 4 bases, with 10 bases separating them. CDR3 length equals 14 residues. Germline CDR1 reads SGHRS; CDR2 reads YFSETQ. The CDR3 spells CASSLGHGGTEAFF. The CDR3 DNA is TGCGCCAGCAGCTTGGGTCACGGGGGCACTGAAGCTTTCTTT.

The CDR3 sequence is CASSKVKRQGLTDEQFF. The CDR3 DNA reads as TGTGCCAGCAGCAAAGTTAAGCGGCAGGGGTTAACAGATGAGCAGTTCTTC. The chain uses TRBV21-1 and TRBJ2-1; TRBD1 was called by the table and not checked on the DNA. TRBV21-1 is recorded as a pseudogene. This CDR3 region has 17 residues.

The chain combines TRBV7-2 with TRBJ2-3, with 13 bases identical to TRBD2. The CDR3 covers 18 residues. Germline V gene lookup returns CDR1 SGHTA and CDR2 FQGNSA. The V and J ends lost 2 bases and 5 bases, in that order; junction bases with no gene match: 10. CDR3 sequence reads: CASSLNKLAGGRLDTQYF. The DNA of the CDR3 is TGTGCCAGCAGCTTAAACAAACTAGCGGGGGGGCGTCTAGATACGCAGTATTTT.

V and J are TRBV20-1 and TRBJ1-5; D remains ambiguous. Trimming left V 3 bases short and J 14 bases short, with 11 bases between. The CDR3 covers 10 residues. Germline assignment: CDR1 DFQATT and CDR2 SNEGSKA (reference sequence). CDR3 bases: TGCAGTGCTAGGGTGGGCAGGAAGCATTTT. Encoded protein: CSARVGRKHF.

CDR3 in amino acids: CASSGGTSYEQYF. The CDR3 nucleotides are TGTGCCAGCTCAGGGGGTACCTCCTACGAGCAGTACTTC. The J gene is TRBJ2-7, the V gene TRBV18; either TRBD1 or TRBD2 may fit D (5 bases each). V lost 5 bases, J lost 0 bases, and 8 bases lay in between. The germline V gene encodes CDR1 KGHSH and CDR2 LQKENI. CDR3 length: 13 residues.

V gene TRBV7-9 combines with J gene TRBJ2-5; the D gene is possibly TRBD1 (6 bases). V was trimmed by 3 bases and J by 1 base, leaving 9 bases between them. This CDR3 has 14 residues. CDR1 is SEHNR, CDR2 FQNEAQ, per germline (reference sequence). CDR3 DNA sequence: TGTGCCAGCAGCTTCAGGACAGCCCAAGAGACCCAGTACTTC. Protein sequence: CASSFRTAQETQYF. Looking up the rest from reference TRBV7-9 and TRBJ2-5 gives the full variable domain: DTGVSQNPRHKITKRGQNVTFRCDPISEHNRLYWYRQTLGQGPEFLTYFQNEAQLEKSRLLSDRFSAERPKGSFSTLEIQRTEQGDSAMYLCASSFRTAQETQYFGPGTRLLVL.

V gene TRBV19 combines with J gene TRBJ1-3; 8 bases line up with TRBD1. The CDR3 extends over 17 amino acids. Trimming at V came to 3 bases and at J to 0 bases, leaving 7 bases not matched to a gene. Germline CDR1 is LNHDA and CDR2 is SQIVND (reference sequence). CDR3 nucleotide sequence: TGTGCCAGTAGTATCGGGGACAGGACCATCTCTGGAAACACCATATATTTT. Translation: CASSIGDRTISGNTIYF.

The V and J genes are TRBV12-3 or TRBV12-4 and TRBJ1-2, with TRBD1 as a possible D gene (6 bases). V was pared by 8 bases and J by 4 bases, with 14 bases between. The length of the CDR3 is 13 residues. The CDR3 region is CASGLDRIYGYTF. In nucleotides, the CDR3 is TGTGCCAGCGGCCTGGACAGAATCTATGGCTACACCTTC.

The V call is TRBV2, the J call TRBJ1-1; D is perhaps TRBD1 (5 bases). Germline CDR1 SNHLY, CDR2 FYNNEI. Trimming stripped 1 base from V and 5 bases from J, with 8 bases between. The CDR3 covers 13 residues. The CDR3 coding sequence is TGTGCCAGCAGTGAAGGGGGGGAGACTGAAGCTTTCTTT. Translated, it gives CASSEGGETEAFF.

This clone was seen only once. This sequence joins TRBV19 and TRBJ1-2, with D hard to call. CDR3 length: 10 amino acids. Trimming took 6 bases from V and 5 from J, leaving 4 bases between them. Germline CDR1 reads LNHDA; CDR2 reads SQIVND (reference sequence). This CDR3 reads CASRAYGYTF. In nucleotides, the CDR3 is TGTGCCAGTAGGGCGTATGGCTACACCTTC.

In its sample, this clone was seen once. The chain carries TRBV5-5 and TRBJ1-3; D is ambiguous. The CDR3 covers 16 residues. Trimming took 5 bases from V and 1 from J, leaving 16 bases between them. Germline-derived CDR1 and CDR2 are SGHKS and YYEKEE (reference sequence). The CDR3 sequence is CASRRDQSQSGNTIYF. The DNA for the CDR3 is TGTGCCAGCAGGAGGGATCAGTCCCAATCTGGAAACACCATATATTTT.

The chain has TRBV27 and TRBJ1-4; tentatively, D is TRBD1 (6 bases). Germline V CDR1 and CDR2: MNHEY, SMNVEV (reference sequence). This CDR3 comprises 13 residues. The V end lost 4 bases, the J end lost 10 bases, and 13 bases lay between the germline ends. For the CDR3, the DNA is TGTGCCAGCAGTTCCGGGGGGCCGGGAAAACTGTTTTTT. This codes for CASSSGGPGKLFF.

The chain has TRBV2 and TRBJ1-5, with 9 bases that match TRBD1. This CDR3 contains 15 residues. CDR1 is SNHLY, CDR2 FYNNEI, per germline. Unmatched junction bases numbered 8, after V lost 8 bases and J lost 3 bases. The CDR3 is CASAGTGTVNQPQHF. The DNA for the CDR3 is TGTGCCAGCGCCGGGACAGGGACCGTCAATCAGCCCCAGCATTTT.

The CDR3 here is CASSLPDRVYGYTF. DNA for the CDR3: TGTGCCAGCAGTTTACCCGACAGGGTCTATGGCTACACCTTC. V is TRBV28 and J is TRBJ1-2, with TRBD1 identical over 7 bases. CDR3 length: 14 amino acids. With V trimmed by 2 bases and J by 4 bases, 4 bases remained unmatched. Germline V gene sequence: CDR1 MDHEN, CDR2 SYDVKM.

This clone was picked up one time. V and J are TRBV11-2 and TRBJ2-5; a possible D gene is TRBD2 (5 bases). The CDR3 is 17 residues long. The V end was cut by 1 base, the J end by 2 bases, with 17 bases between. The germline V gene encodes CDR1 SGHAT and CDR2 FQNNGV. CDR3 amino acids: CASSLVYPEDPQETQYF. The CDR3 bases are TGTGCCAGCAGCTTAGTCTATCCGGAGGATCCTCAAGAGACCCAGTACTTC.

The rearrangement joins TRBV15 to TRBJ1-1; TRBD1 matches at 8 bases. V dropped 1 base and J dropped 8; count of bases not matched to a gene: 3. The CDR3 totals 13 residues. The germline V gene has CDR1 LNHNV and CDR2 YYDKDF (reference sequence). CDR3 in amino acids: CATSRGGQGEAFF. In nucleotides, the CDR3 is TGTGCCACCAGCAGAGGCGGACAGGGAGAAGCTTTCTTT.

This sequence joins TRBV6-6 and TRBJ1-3; D uncertain. The germline V gene has CDR1 MNHNY and CDR2 SVGAGI (reference sequence). The ends were cut back, 6 bases at V and 0 bases at J, with 9 bases in the middle. The CDR3 runs 14 residues. The chain's CDR3 is CASRGEGSGNTIYF. Written as DNA, the CDR3 is TGTGCCAGCAGGGGAGAAGGCTCTGGAAACACCATATATTTT.

The genes are TRBV24-1 and TRBJ1-2; no firm D call. Trimming removed 1 base at V and 4 bases at J, with 0 bases between. This CDR3 is built from 11 residues. Per the germline V gene, CDR1 is KGHDR and CDR2 is SFDVKD. CDR3 coding DNA: TGTGCCACCAGTGATTTCTATGGCTACACCTTC. Its translation: CATSDFYGYTF.

CDR3 sequence: CASSPTGQEKLFF. CDR3 sequence (DNA): TGTGCCAGCAGTCCGACAGGGCAAGAAAAACTGTTTTTT. The V and J genes are TRBV6-5 and TRBJ1-4; 7 bases line up with TRBD1. This CDR3 is built from 13 residues. Germline CDR1 is MNHEY and CDR2 is SVGAGI. Losses at the gene ends were 5 bases for V and 8 bases for J; bases not matched to a gene: 5.